This entry lists 9 T cell receptor beta chains sequenced from one sample in a study of blood T cell repertoires in COVID-19. TCRdb's table, derived via immunoSEQ multiplex PCR, lists solely in-frame clones and lacks some. Among 150,000 to 200,000 clones listed, around 89% were seen once. The specimen sequenced was peripheral blood. The source of these receptors is a man in his forties or fifties with active or convalescent COVID-19.

The chain links TRBV9 to TRBJ1-1, with a weak D call TRBD1 (5 bases). The germline gives CDR1 SGDLS, CDR2 YYNGEE. CDR3 length: 14 residues. The V end was cut by 0 bases, the J end by 2 bases, with 8 bases between. The CDR3 sequence: CASSVVGGNTEAFF. The CDR3 DNA follows: TGTGCCAGCAGCGTAGTGGGGGGTAACACTGAAGCTTTCTTT.

The V call is TRBV5-1, the J call TRBJ2-3; TRBD1 matches at 7 bases. The CDR3 contains 14 residues. V shed 0 bases and J 4 bases; nucleotides not matched to a gene: 2. Germline V gene lookup returns CDR1 SGHRS and CDR2 YFSETQ. This CDR3 reads CASSLEGAPDTQYF. The CDR3, as DNA: TGCGCCAGCAGCTTGGAGGGGGCTCCAGATACGCAGTATTTT.

This chain connects TRBV30 to TRBJ2-5; D is possibly TRBD1 (6 bases). This CDR3 is built from 15 residues. Looked up from germline, CDR1 is GTSNPN and CDR2 is SVGIG (reference sequence). Trimming cost V 0 bases and J 5 bases, with 16 bases left between them. CDR3 coding DNA: TGTGCCTGGAGTGTACAGGGCCTTTTTCACGAGACCCAGTACTTC. It codes for CAWSVQGLFHETQYF. Variable domain in full (rest from reference TRBV30 and TRBJ2-5): SQTIHQWPATLVQPVGSPLSLECTVEGTSNPNLYWYRQAAGRGLQLLFYSVGIGQISSEVPQNLSASRPQDRQFILSSKKLLLSDSGFYLCAWSVQGLFHETQYFGPGTRLLVL.

The chain combines TRBV2 with TRBJ2-7; possible D gene TRBD1, 5 bases. Germline CDR1 and CDR2: SNHLY and FYNNEI. The V end was cut by 3 bases, the J end by 3 bases, with 15 bases between. The CDR3 is 15 residues long. CDR3 sequence (DNA): TGTGCCAGCAGTGAGGGGCAGGGTTTATTCTACGAGCAGTACTTC. Its protein product is CASSEGQGLFYEQYF.

The chain joins TRBV15 to TRBJ1-3; D gene uncertain. The germline V gene encodes CDR1 LNHNV and CDR2 YYDKDF (reference sequence). This CDR3 is built from 16 residues. V was shortened by 0 bases and J by 0 bases, with 9 bases between the two germline ends. CDR3 nucleotide sequence: TGTGCCACCAGCAGAGATCGGACTGACTCTGGAAACACCATATATTTT. It is translated as CATSRDRTDSGNTIYF.

The rearrangement links TRBV7-9 to TRBJ2-7; 9 bases are a match to TRBD2. The J segment lost 2 bases and the V segment lost 4 bases, leaving 12 bases of the junction unmatched. This CDR3 region has 17 residues. Germline values: CDR1 SEHNR, CDR2 FQNEAQ (reference sequence). The DNA of the CDR3 is TGTGCCAGCAGCTCCACCGCAGCCGGGACTAGCCCCTACGAGCAGTACTTC. Its translation is CASSSTAAGTSPYEQYF.

The CDR3 is CASSTTANTIYF. In nucleotides, the CDR3 is TGTGCCAGCAGTACAACAGCAAACACCATATATTTT. The chain couples TRBV6-5 to TRBJ1-3, with D unclear. The germline CDR1 and CDR2 sequences are MNHEY and SVGAGI. V lost 5 bases and J lost 6, with 8 bases in between. This CDR3 region has 12 residues.

This chain joins TRBV6-5 and TRBJ2-7; 7 positions agree with TRBD1. V was pared by 4 bases and J by 1 base, with 7 bases of the junction left unmatched. In germline, CDR1 is MNHEY, CDR2 SVGAGI. The CDR3 consists of 15 residues. The DNA for the CDR3 is TGTGCCAGCAGTTCAGGGGGTGGTGTATCCTACGAGCAGTACTTC. Translated, it gives CASSSGGGVSYEQYF.

This clone is a singleton in its sample. This chain joins TRBV5-8 and TRBJ2-3; TRBD2 matches 7 bases. CDR1 and CDR2 from the germline V gene are SGHTS and YDEGEE. Germline trimming cut 0 bases from V and 0 bases from J; bases unmatched to any gene: 7. The CDR3 totals 17 residues. Written as DNA, the CDR3 is TGTGCCAGCAGCTTGGGACACCTAGCGGTGAGCACAGATACGCAGTATTTT. Its translation is CASSLGHLAVSTDTQYF.